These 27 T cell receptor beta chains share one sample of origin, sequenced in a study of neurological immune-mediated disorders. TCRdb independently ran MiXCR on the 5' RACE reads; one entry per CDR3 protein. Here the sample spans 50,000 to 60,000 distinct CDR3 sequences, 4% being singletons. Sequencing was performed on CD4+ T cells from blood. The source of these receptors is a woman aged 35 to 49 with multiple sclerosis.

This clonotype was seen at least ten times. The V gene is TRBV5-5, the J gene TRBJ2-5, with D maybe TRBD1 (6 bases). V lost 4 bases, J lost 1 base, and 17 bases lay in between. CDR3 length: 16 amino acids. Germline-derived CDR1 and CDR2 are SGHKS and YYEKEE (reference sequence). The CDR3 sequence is CASSTTGTPGQETQYF. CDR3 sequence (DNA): TGTGCCAGCAGCACCACCGGGACACCGGGCCAAGAGACCCAGTACTTC.

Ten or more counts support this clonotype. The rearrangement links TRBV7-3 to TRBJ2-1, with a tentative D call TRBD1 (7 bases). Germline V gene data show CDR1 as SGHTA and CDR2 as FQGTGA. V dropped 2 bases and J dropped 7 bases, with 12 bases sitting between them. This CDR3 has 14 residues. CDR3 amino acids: CASSLQGGQNEQFF. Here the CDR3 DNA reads TGTGCCAGCAGCTTACAGGGGGGCCAGAATGAGCAGTTCTTC.

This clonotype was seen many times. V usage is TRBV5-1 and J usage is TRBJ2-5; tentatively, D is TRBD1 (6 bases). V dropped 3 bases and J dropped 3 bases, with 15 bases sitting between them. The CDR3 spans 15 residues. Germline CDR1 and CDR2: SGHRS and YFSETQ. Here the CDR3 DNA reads TGCGCCAGCAGCTCGCTCGGGACAAAAGAAGAGACCCAGTACTTC. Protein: CASSSLGTKEETQYF.

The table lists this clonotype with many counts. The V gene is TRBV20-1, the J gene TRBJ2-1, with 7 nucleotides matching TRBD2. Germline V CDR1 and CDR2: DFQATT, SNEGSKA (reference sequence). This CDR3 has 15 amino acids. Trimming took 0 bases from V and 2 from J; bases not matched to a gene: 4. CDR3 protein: CSARDGGGAYNEQFF. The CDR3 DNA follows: TGCAGTGCTAGAGATGGGGGGGGGGCCTACAATGAGCAGTTCTTC.

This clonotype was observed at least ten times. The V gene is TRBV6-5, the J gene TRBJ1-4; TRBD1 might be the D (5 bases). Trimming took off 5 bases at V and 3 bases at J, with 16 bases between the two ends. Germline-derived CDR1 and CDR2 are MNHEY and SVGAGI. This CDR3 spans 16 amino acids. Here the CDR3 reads CASSRQGRDSNEKLFF. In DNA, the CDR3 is TGTGCCAGCAGTCGGCAAGGCCGGGACTCTAATGAAAAACTGTTTTTT.

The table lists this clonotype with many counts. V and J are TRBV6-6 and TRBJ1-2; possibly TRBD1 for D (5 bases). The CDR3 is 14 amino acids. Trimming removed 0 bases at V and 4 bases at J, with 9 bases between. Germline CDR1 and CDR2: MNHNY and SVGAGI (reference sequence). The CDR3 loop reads CASSYSQGSYGYTF. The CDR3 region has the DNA TGTGCCAGCAGTTACTCCCAGGGATCCTATGGCTACACCTTC.

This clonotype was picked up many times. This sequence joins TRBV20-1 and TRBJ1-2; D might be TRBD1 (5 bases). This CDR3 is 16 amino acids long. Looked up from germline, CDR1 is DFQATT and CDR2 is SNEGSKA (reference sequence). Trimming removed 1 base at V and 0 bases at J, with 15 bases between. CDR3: CSARVPQGLSNYGYTF. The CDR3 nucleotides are TGCAGTGCTAGAGTTCCGCAGGGACTGTCTAACTATGGCTACACCTTC.

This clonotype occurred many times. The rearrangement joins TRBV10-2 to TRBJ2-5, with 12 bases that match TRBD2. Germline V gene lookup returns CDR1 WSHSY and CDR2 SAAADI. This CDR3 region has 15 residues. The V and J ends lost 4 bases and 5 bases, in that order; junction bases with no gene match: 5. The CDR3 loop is CASSALAGGKETQYF. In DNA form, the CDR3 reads TGCGCCAGCAGTGCTCTAGCGGGGGGGAAGGAGACCCAGTACTTC.

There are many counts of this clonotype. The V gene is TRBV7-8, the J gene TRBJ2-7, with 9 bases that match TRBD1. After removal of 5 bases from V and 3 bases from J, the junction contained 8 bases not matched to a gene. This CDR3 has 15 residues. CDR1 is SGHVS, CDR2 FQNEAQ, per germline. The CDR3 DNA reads TGTGCCAGCAGCGAAAGCCGGGACAGGGTCTACGAGCAGTACTTC. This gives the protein CASSESRDRVYEQYF.

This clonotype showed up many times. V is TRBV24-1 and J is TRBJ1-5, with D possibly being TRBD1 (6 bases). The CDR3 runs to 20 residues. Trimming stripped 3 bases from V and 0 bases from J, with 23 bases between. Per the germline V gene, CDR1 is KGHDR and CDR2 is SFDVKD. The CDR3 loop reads CATSDPRGLTRTDSNQPQHF. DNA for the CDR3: TGTGCCACCAGTGATCCCAGGGGCCTAACGAGGACTGATAGCAATCAGCCCCAGCATTTT.

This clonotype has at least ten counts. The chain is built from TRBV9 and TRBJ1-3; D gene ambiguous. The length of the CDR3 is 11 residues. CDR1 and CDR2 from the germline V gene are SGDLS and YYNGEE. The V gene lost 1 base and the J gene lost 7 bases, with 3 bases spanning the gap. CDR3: CASSVWNTIYF. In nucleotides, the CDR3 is TGTGCCAGCAGCGTATGGAACACCATATATTTT. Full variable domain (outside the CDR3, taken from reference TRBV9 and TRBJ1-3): DSGVTQTPKHLITATGQRVTLRCSPRSGDLSVYWYQQSLDQGLQFLIQYYNGEERAKGNILERFSAQQFPDLHSELNLSSLELGDSALYFCASSVWNTIYFGEGSWLTVV.

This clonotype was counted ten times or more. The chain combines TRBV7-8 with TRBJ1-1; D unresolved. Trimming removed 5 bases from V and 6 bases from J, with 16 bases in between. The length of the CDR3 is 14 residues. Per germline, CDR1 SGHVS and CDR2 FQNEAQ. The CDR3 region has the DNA TGTGCCAGCAGCCCGGCGGAATCCCGGGCTGAAGCTTTCTTT. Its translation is CASSPAESRAEAFF.

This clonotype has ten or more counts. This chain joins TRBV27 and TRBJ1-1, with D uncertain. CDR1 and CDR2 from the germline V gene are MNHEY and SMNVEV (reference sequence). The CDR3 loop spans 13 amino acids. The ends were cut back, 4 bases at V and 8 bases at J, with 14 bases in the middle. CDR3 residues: CASSYRRHLEAFF. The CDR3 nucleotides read TGTGCCAGCAGTTACCGCAGGCACCTGGAAGCTTTCTTT.

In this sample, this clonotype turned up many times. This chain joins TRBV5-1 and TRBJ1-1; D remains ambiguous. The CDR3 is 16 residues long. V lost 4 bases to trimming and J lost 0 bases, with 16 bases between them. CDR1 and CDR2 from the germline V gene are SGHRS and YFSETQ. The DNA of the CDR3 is TGCGCCAGCAGCGGGCCCTCAGCGCACCTGAACACTGAAGCTTTCTTT. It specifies CASSGPSAHLNTEAFF. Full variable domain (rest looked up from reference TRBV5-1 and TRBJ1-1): KAGVTQTPRYLIKTRGQQVTLSCSPISGHRSVSWYQQTPGQGLQFLFEYFSETQRNKGNFPGRFSGRQFSNSRSEMNVSTLELGDSALYLCASSGPSAHLNTEAFFGQGTRLTVV.

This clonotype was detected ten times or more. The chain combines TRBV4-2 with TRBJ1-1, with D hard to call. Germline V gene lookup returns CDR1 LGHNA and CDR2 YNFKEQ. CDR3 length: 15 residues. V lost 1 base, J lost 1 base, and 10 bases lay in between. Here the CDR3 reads CASSQGVHGNTEAFF. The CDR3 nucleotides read TGTGCCAGCAGCCAAGGGGTACACGGGAACACTGAAGCTTTCTTT.

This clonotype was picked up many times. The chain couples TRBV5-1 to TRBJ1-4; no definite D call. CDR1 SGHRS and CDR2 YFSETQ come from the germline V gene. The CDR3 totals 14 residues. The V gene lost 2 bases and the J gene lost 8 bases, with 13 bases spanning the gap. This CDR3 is CASSFTGNEEKLFF. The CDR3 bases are TGCGCCAGCAGCTTTACCGGGAATGAGGAAAAACTGTTTTTT. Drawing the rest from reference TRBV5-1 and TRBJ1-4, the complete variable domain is KAGVTQTPRYLIKTRGQQVTLSCSPISGHRSVSWYQQTPGQGLQFLFEYFSETQRNKGNFPGRFSGRQFSNSRSEMNVSTLELGDSALYLCASSFTGNEEKLFFGSGTQLSVL.

The chain's CDR3 is CASSLRGTASTDTQYF. DNA for the CDR3: TGCGCCAGCAGCTTGCGCGGGACGGCAAGCACAGATACGCAGTATTTT. This chain joins TRBV4-1 and TRBJ2-3, with D tentatively TRBD2 (6 bases). V was cut by 5 bases and J by 0 bases, with 15 bases left in between. The CDR3 loop spans 16 amino acids. Germline CDR1 reads MGHRA; CDR2 reads YSYEKL.

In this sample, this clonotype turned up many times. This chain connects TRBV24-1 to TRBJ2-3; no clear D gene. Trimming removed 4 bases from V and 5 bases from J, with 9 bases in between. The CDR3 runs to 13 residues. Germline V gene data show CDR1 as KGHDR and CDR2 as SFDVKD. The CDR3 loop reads CATSEPLGDTQYF. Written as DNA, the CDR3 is TGTGCCACCAGTGAGCCCCTCGGAGATACGCAGTATTTT.

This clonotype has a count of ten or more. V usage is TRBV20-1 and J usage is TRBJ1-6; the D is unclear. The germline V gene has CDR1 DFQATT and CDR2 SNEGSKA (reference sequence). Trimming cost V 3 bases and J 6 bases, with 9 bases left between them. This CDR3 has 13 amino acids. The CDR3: CSASPSRNSPLHF. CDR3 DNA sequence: TGCAGTGCTAGTCCCAGTCGTAATTCACCCCTCCACTTT.

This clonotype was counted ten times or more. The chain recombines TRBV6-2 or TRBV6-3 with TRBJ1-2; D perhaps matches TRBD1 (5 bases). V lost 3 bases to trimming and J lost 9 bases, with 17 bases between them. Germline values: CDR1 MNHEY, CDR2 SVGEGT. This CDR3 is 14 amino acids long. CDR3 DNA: TGTGCCAGCAGTTATCCCTGGCAGGGTAGTAGCTACACCTTC. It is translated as CASSYPWQGSSYTF.

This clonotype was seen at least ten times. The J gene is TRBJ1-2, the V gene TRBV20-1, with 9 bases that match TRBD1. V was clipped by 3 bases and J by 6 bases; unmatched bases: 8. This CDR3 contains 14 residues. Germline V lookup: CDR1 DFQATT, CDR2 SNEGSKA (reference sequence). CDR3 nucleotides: TGCAGTGCTAGCACCCGGGACAGGGCGGATGGCTACACCTTC. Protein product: CSASTRDRADGYTF.

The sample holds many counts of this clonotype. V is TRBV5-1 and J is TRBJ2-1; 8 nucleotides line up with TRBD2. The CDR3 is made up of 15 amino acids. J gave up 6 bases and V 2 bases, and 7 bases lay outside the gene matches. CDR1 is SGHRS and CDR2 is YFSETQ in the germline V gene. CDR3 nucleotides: TGCGCCAGCAGCTTAGGCGGGGGGCTATTCAATGAGCAGTTCTTC. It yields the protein CASSLGGGLFNEQFF.

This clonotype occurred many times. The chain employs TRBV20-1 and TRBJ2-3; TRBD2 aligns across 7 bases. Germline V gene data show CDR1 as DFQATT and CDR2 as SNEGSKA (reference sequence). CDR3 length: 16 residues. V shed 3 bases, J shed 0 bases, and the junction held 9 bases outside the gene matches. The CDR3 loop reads CSASGRWAASTDTQYF. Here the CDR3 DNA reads TGCAGTGCTAGCGGGAGGTGGGCGGCGAGCACAGATACGCAGTATTTT.

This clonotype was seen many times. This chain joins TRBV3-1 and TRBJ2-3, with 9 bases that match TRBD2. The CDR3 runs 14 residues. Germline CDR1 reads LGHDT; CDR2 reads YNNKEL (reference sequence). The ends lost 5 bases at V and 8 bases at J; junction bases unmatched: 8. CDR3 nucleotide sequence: TGTGCCAGCAGCGCTACTAGCGGGTGGGCTACGCAGTATTTT. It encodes CASSATSGWATQYF.

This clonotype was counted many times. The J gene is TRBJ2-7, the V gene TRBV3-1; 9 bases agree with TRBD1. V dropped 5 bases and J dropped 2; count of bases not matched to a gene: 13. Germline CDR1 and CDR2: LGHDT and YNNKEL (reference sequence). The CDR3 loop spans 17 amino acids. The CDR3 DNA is TGTGCCAGCAGCTCCAACTTAAGAGGACAGGGGACCTACGAGCAGTACTTC. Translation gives CASSSNLRGQGTYEQYF.

The CDR3: CSVSGGPQNEQFF. As DNA, the CDR3 is TGCAGTGTGAGCGGGGGGCCCCAAAATGAGCAGTTCTTC. The chain combines TRBV20-1 with TRBJ2-1, with 9 bases lining up with TRBD2. Germline V gene lookup returns CDR1 DFQATT and CDR2 SNEGSKA (reference sequence). CDR3 length equals 13 residues. V dropped 7 bases and J dropped 7; count of bases not matched to a gene: 8.

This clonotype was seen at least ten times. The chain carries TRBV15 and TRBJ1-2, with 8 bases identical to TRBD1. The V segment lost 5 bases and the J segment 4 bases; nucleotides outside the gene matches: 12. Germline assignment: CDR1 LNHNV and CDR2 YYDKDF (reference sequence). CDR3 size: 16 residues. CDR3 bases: TGTGCCACCAGCCCAGGACAGGGAAAGAGGAGCTATGGCTACACCTTC. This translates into CATSPGQGKRSYGYTF.